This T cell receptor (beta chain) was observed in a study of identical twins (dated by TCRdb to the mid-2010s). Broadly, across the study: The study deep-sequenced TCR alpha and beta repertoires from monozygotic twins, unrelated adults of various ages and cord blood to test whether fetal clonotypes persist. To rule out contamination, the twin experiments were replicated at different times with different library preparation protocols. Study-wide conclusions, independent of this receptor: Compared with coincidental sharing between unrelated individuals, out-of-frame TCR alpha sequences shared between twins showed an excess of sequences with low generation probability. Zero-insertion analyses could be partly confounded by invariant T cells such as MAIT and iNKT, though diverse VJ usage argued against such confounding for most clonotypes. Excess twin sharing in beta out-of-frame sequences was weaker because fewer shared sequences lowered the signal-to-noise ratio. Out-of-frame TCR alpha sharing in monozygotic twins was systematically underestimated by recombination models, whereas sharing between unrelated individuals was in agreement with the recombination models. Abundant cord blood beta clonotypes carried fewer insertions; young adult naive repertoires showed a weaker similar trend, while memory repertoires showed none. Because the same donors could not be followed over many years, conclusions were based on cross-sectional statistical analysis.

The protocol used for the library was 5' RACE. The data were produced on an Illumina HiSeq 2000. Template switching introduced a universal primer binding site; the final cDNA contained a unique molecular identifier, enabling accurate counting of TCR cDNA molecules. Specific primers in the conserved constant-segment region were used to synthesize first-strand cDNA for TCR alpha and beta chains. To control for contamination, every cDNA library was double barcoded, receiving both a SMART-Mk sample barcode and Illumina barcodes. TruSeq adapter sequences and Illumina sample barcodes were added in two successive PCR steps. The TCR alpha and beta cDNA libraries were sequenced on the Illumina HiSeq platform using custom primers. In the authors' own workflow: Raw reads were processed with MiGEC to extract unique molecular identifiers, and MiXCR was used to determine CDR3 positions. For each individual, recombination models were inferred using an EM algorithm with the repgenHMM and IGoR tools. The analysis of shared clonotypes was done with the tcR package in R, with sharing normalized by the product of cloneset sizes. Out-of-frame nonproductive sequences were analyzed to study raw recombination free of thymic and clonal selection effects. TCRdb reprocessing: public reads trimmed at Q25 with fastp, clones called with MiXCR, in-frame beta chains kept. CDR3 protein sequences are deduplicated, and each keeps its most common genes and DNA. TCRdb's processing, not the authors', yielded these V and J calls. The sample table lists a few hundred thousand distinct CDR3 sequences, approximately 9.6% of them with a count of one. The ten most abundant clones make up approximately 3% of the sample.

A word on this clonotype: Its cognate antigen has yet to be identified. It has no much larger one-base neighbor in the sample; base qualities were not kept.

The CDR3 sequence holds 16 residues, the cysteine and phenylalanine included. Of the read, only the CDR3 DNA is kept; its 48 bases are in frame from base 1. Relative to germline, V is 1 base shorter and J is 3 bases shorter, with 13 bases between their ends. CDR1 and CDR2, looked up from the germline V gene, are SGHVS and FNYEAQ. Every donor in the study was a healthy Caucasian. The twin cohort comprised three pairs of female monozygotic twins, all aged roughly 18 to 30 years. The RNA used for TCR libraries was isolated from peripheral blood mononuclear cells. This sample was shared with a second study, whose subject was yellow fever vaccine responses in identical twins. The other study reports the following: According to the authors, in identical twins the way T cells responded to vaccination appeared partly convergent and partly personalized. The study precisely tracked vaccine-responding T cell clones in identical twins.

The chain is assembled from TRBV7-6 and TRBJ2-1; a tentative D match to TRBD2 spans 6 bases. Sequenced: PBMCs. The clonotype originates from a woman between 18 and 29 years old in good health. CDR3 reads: CASSLEVTSLYNEQFF. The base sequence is TGTGCCAGCAGCTTAGAGGTGACTAGTCTCTACAATGAGCAGTTCTTC.